One sample yielded the 29 T cell receptor beta chains listed below, sequenced in a study of T cell responses to AZD1222 COVID-19 vaccine. Profiling relied on immunoSEQ multiplex PCR, and the TCRdb table lists in-frame clones only, not all of them. This sample has 130,000 to 150,000 clones; roughly nine tenths occur once, and the top ten carry roughly 3.8%. The source material was peripheral blood, sampled 28 days after the second AZD1222 dose. The origin of the receptors is an adult who received the AZD1222 COVID-19 vaccine.

The chain recombines TRBV24-1 with TRBJ2-3; the D gene is possibly TRBD2 (5 bases). This CDR3 has 16 amino acids. Germline V CDR1 and CDR2: KGHDR, SFDVKD. The V end lost 3 bases, the J end lost 7 bases, and 19 bases lay between the germline ends. CDR3: CATSDPPWRPGNTQYF. As DNA, the CDR3 is TGTGCCACCAGTGATCCCCCCTGGCGGCCCGGGAATACGCAGTATTTT.

The chain recombines TRBV2 with TRBJ1-2, with 7 positions matching TRBD1. Germline trimming cut 6 bases from V and 8 bases from J; bases unmatched to any gene: 6. Germline V gives CDR1 SNHLY, CDR2 FYNNEI. The CDR3 is 12 amino acids. CDR3 nucleotides: TGTGCCAGCAGGAGAGGGGGCCGGGGCTACACCTTC. Translation gives CASRRGGRGYTF. The full variable domain, in which reference TRBV2 and TRBJ1-2 provide the parts outside the CDR3, is EPEVTQTPSHQVTQMGQEVILRCVPISNHLYFYWYRQILGQKVEFLVSFYNNEISEKSEIFDDQFSVERPDGSNFTLKIRSTKLEDSAMYFCASRRGGRGYTFGSGTRLTVV.

The chain recombines TRBV14 with TRBJ1-2, with unresolved D. Germline V CDR1 and CDR2: SGHDN, FVKESK. Trimming cost V 5 bases and J 6 bases, with 19 bases left between them. The CDR3 is 15 residues long. CDR3 nucleotide sequence: TGTGCCAGCAGCTCTTCCGGGAGTCTCATCGATGGCTACACCTTC. This translates into CASSSSGSLIDGYTF.

The chain carries TRBV7-8 and TRBJ1-5; D call uncertain. The CDR3 consists of 16 residues. The germline gives CDR1 SGHVS, CDR2 FQNEAQ. The V gene lost 1 base and the J gene lost 1 base, with 11 bases spanning the gap. CDR3 amino acids: CASSLGTPWSNQPQHF. The CDR3 nucleotides read TGTGCCAGCAGCTTAGGCACACCTTGGAGCAATCAGCCCCAGCATTTT.

V gene TRBV19 combines with J gene TRBJ2-2; D tentatively reads TRBD1 or TRBD2 (5 bases each). The germline V gene has CDR1 LNHDA and CDR2 SQIVND (reference sequence). Trimming pared 5 bases from V and 0 bases from J, leaving 13 bases between. The CDR3 length is 16 residues. DNA for the CDR3: TGTGCCAGTAGTGCCCTTGGGACGGCGAACACCGGGGAGCTGTTTTTT. This translates into CASSALGTANTGELFF.

The V gene is TRBV5-4, the J gene TRBJ2-1, with a tentative D call TRBD2 (6 bases). Trimming cost V 3 bases and J 7 bases, with 17 bases left between them. CDR3 size: 15 residues. Germline loops: CDR1 SGHNT, CDR2 YYREEE (reference sequence). The CDR3 sequence: CASSSAGTHANEQFF. The CDR3 DNA reads TGTGCCAGCAGCTCGGCCGGGACTCATGCGAATGAGCAGTTCTTC.

V usage is TRBV5-6 and J usage is TRBJ1-6; 7 nucleotides match TRBD1. J gave up 6 bases and V 4 bases, and 7 bases lay outside the gene matches. CDR1 is SGHDT and CDR2 is YYEEEE in the germline V gene. This CDR3 is built from 15 residues. The CDR3 DNA sequence: TGTGCCAGCAGCCTGTACGCAGGGGGTAATTCACCCCTCCACTTT. It is translated as CASSLYAGGNSPLHF.

The chain links TRBV19 to TRBJ2-1; D gene uncertain. V lost 3 bases and J lost 8, with 14 bases in between. Per the germline V gene, CDR1 is LNHDA and CDR2 is SQIVND (reference sequence). The CDR3 sequence is 14 residues long. The CDR3 region has the DNA TGTGCCAGTAGTATTTCCTCCGTTGGGGATGAGCAGTTCTTC. Translating it yields CASSISSVGDEQFF.

The gene calls are TRBV11-3 and TRBJ2-3; D assignment may be TRBD1 or TRBD2 (6 bases each). The V end was cut by 8 bases, the J end by 2 bases, with 14 bases between. Germline values: CDR1 SGHNT, CDR2 YENEEA. The CDR3 spans 14 residues. CDR3 DNA sequence: TGTGCCAGCGCGTGGGGGGCTATCACAGATACGCAGTATTTT. This gives the protein CASAWGAITDTQYF.

The rearrangement joins TRBV27 to TRBJ2-2, with 7 bases identical to TRBD2. The CDR3 is 14 amino acids. Trimming cost V 5 bases and J 4 bases; bases outside gene matches: 4. CDR1 is MNHEY and CDR2 is SMNVEV in the germline V gene (reference sequence). The CDR3 nucleotides read TGTGCCAGCAGTCACGGGGGGTCCACCGGGGAGCTGTTTTTT. Protein product: CASSHGGSTGELFF.

To note about this clone: This sample also contains other DNA sequences that code for the same CDR3. The rearrangement uses TRBV19 and TRBJ1-5, with TRBD1 matching 11 bases. CDR3 length: 17 amino acids. Germline V gives CDR1 LNHDA, CDR2 SQIVND (reference sequence). The trim removed 4 bases at V and 0 bases at J, leaving 5 bases unmatched. CDR3 coding DNA: TGTGCCAGTAGTACCCGGGACAGGGGGTATAGCAATCAGCCCCAGCATTTT. It translates to CASSTRDRGYSNQPQHF.

The chain joins TRBV6-5 to TRBJ1-1, with a possible D match to TRBD1 (6 bases). Between the trimmed V and J ends, which lost 7 bases and 0 bases, there was a span of 12 bases. The CDR3 is 14 amino acids. Germline values: CDR1 MNHEY, CDR2 SVGAGI. The CDR3 sequence is CASTRQVMNTEAFF. CDR3 in DNA: TGTGCCAGCACCCGACAGGTAATGAACACTGAAGCTTTCTTT.

This clone turned up a few times. The chain is built from TRBV4-1 and TRBJ2-3; 10 bases are shared with TRBD2. Germline lookup yields CDR1 MGHRA and CDR2 YSYEKL. CDR3 size: 19 residues. V dropped 0 bases and J dropped 0; count of bases not matched to a gene: 9. CDR3 in DNA: TGCGCCAGCAGCCAAGATAGTCTAGCGGGGGCATCTAGCACAGATACGCAGTATTTT. Encoded protein: CASSQDSLAGASSTDTQYF.

This clone was observed once. J is TRBJ1-4 and V is TRBV2; tentatively, D is TRBD1 (6 bases). The CDR3 extends over 14 amino acids. Trimming left V 6 bases short and J 6 bases short, with 14 bases between. Germline V gives CDR1 SNHLY, CDR2 FYNNEI. The CDR3 is CASSPDRSDEKLFF. The CDR3 DNA is TGTGCCAGCAGCCCAGACAGGTCGGATGAAAAACTGTTTTTT.

The chain recombines TRBV4-3 with TRBJ2-1; D is possibly TRBD1 (5 bases). This CDR3 has 17 amino acids. The V end lost 0 bases, the J end lost 0 bases, and 12 bases lay between the germline ends. Germline CDR1 LGHNA, CDR2 YSLEER. Here the CDR3 DNA reads TGCGCCAGCAGCCAAGATCGAGGTAGGGGCTCCTACAATGAGCAGTTCTTC. Residues: CASSQDRGRGSYNEQFF.

The chain is built from TRBV7-2 and TRBJ1-1; TRBD1 matches 8 bases. CDR1 and CDR2 from the germline V gene are SGHTA and FQGNSA. The CDR3 has 14 amino acids. V was clipped by 4 bases and J by 6 bases; unmatched bases: 7. In DNA form, the CDR3 reads TGTGCCAGCAGCTCCGACAGGGGCTCGGCTGAAGCTTTCTTT. The encoded protein is CASSSDRGSAEAFF.

The chain has TRBV6-5 and TRBJ1-1, with D maybe TRBD1 (6 bases). Trimming stripped 6 bases from V and 3 bases from J, with 11 bases between. This CDR3 spans 13 amino acids. Germline CDR1 is MNHEY and CDR2 is SVGAGI. The CDR3 here is CASSPGADTEAFF. CDR3 sequence (DNA): TGTGCCAGCAGCCCAGGGGCAGACACTGAAGCTTTCTTT.

The chain carries TRBV27 and TRBJ1-1; 8 positions match TRBD1. Germline V gene sequence: CDR1 MNHEY, CDR2 SMNVEV (reference sequence). Unmatched junction bases numbered 10, after V lost 5 bases and J lost 5 bases. The CDR3 sequence is 15 residues long. CDR3 loop: CASSGIRTGRTEAFF. The CDR3 nucleotides are TGTGCCAGCAGTGGAATTAGGACAGGGCGGACTGAAGCTTTCTTT.

The chain joins TRBV6-4 to TRBJ2-2; D unresolved. V dropped 7 bases and J dropped 3 bases, with 21 bases sitting between them. Germline CDR1 is MRHNA and CDR2 is SNTAGT. The CDR3 totals 17 residues. The CDR3 loop is CASTSTLRPGDTGELFF. The CDR3 nucleotides read TGTGCCAGCACCAGCACCCTACGCCCTGGGGACACCGGGGAGCTGTTTTTT.

V and J are TRBV29-1 and TRBJ1-2; TRBD1 matches at 7 bases. The CDR3 spans 13 residues. V shed 7 bases, J shed 1 base, and the junction held 6 bases outside the gene matches. Germline loops: CDR1 SQVTM, CDR2 ANQGSEA. CDR3 in amino acids: CSAIQGVNYGYTF. The DNA for the CDR3 is TGCAGCGCAATCCAGGGGGTTAACTATGGCTACACCTTC.

The chain carries TRBV7-2 and TRBJ2-3; 14 bases agree with TRBD2. There are 16 residues in the CDR3. Germline V gene lookup returns CDR1 SGHTA and CDR2 FQGNSA. The junction had 7 bases not matched to a gene; V was cut back by 5 bases and J by 6 bases. In nucleotides, the CDR3 is TGTGCCAGCAGCCTAAGACTAGCGGGAGGGCATGATACGCAGTATTTT. Protein: CASSLRLAGGHDTQYF.

This rearrangement joins TRBV6-5 to TRBJ1-2; the D gene is possibly TRBD1 (5 bases). Trimming stripped 5 bases from V and 7 bases from J, with 11 bases between. The CDR3 has 12 amino acids. Looked up from germline, CDR1 is MNHEY and CDR2 is SVGAGI. The CDR3 here is CASSLGTAGYTF. As DNA, the CDR3 is TGTGCCAGCAGTCTCGGGACTGCTGGCTACACCTTC.

This clone came up once. The rearrangement joins TRBV6-2 or TRBV6-3 to TRBJ1-1; 8 bases are shared with TRBD1. The CDR3 totals 17 residues. Per germline, CDR1 MNHEY and CDR2 SVGEGT. Trimming cost V 5 bases and J 6 bases; bases outside gene matches: 17. CDR3 region: CASSRRRGPLGSSEAFF. The CDR3 DNA sequence: TGTGCCAGCAGTCGCCGCAGGGGGCCGCTGGGGAGCTCTGAAGCTTTCTTT.

This sequence joins TRBV18 and TRBJ2-5, with 15 positions matching TRBD2. Germline trimming cut 3 bases from V and 2 bases from J; bases unmatched to any gene: 7. Looked up from germline, CDR1 is KGHSH and CDR2 is LQKENI. The CDR3 spans 18 residues. The CDR3 region is CASSPGTSGGLGQETQYF. In nucleotides, the CDR3 is TGTGCCAGCTCACCCGGGACTAGCGGGGGGCTGGGGCAAGAGACCCAGTACTTC. The full variable domain, rest sourced from reference TRBV18 and TRBJ2-5, is NAGVMQNPRHLVRRRGQEARLRCSPMKGHSHVYWYRQLPEEGLKFMVYLQKENIIDESGMPKERFSAEFPKEGPSILRIQQVVRGDSAAYFCASSPGTSGGLGQETQYFGPGTRLLVL.

This chain joins TRBV2 and TRBJ1-4, with D tentatively TRBD1 (5 bases). CDR3 length: 14 residues. The germline V and J ends were trimmed by 6 bases and 5 bases, with 13 bases remaining between them. CDR1 is SNHLY, CDR2 FYNNEI, per germline. The CDR3 sequence is CASREGLTNEKLFF. The CDR3 DNA follows: TGTGCCAGCAGGGAGGGACTTACGAATGAAAAACTGTTTTTT.

This clone appeared once. This sequence joins TRBV12-3 or TRBV12-4 and TRBJ2-3; perhaps D is TRBD1 or TRBD2 (5 bases each). The CDR3 loop spans 13 amino acids. V lost 9 bases and J 12 bases, leaving 22 bases between the germline ends. CDR3: CASRTGTTQPQYF. CDR3 nucleotides: TGTGCCAGTAGGACCGGGACCACTCAACCTCAGTATTTT.

The chain recombines TRBV7-3 with TRBJ1-2; D is possibly TRBD1 (6 bases). Looked up from germline, CDR1 is SGHTA and CDR2 is FQGTGA. V was cut by 6 bases and J by 7 bases, with 15 bases left in between. This CDR3 is 13 amino acids long. The CDR3 DNA is TGTGCCAGCAGGTTCGACCCGGGGGCTGGCTACACCTTC. Residues: CASRFDPGAGYTF.

The chain couples TRBV29-1 to TRBJ2-3, with 8 bases lining up with TRBD2. The CDR3 has 13 residues. V was pared by 4 bases and J by 1 base, with 1 base of the junction left unmatched. The germline gives CDR1 SQVTM, CDR2 ANQGSEA. The CDR3 sequence: CSVALAGTDTQYF. As DNA, the CDR3 is TGCAGCGTTGCACTAGCGGGCACAGATACGCAGTATTTT.

The chain links TRBV24-1 to TRBJ2-5, with TRBD1 matching 7 bases. The CDR3 length is 13 residues. Per the germline V gene, CDR1 is KGHDR and CDR2 is SFDVKD. The V gene end was trimmed by 7 bases and the J gene end by 2 bases; junction bases not matched to a gene: 3. The CDR3 reads CATSGTAQETQYF. The CDR3 nucleotides are TGTGCCACCAGCGGGACAGCTCAAGAGACCCAGTACTTC.